This passage covers 25 T cell receptor beta chains from one sample sequenced in a study of blood T cell repertoires in COVID-19. Method: immunoSEQ multiplex PCR; TCRdb's copy keeps in-frame clones and lacks some. Of approximately 280,000 clones in the sample, approximately 83% were seen once. The sample consisted of peripheral blood. These receptors were taken from a woman between 70 and 85 years old with acute or convalescent COVID-19.

This sequence joins TRBV5-4 and TRBJ2-1; D may be TRBD2 (6 bases). V lost 5 bases and J 4 bases, leaving 16 bases between the germline ends. Per germline, CDR1 SGHNT and CDR2 YYREEE (reference sequence). The CDR3 is made up of 15 amino acids. CDR3 sequence (DNA): TGTGCCAGCAGTTCCGCCCTCGGGGGTTACAATGAGCAGTTCTTC. Translation: CASSSALGGYNEQFF.

This clone was counted only a few times. This chain connects TRBV4-1 to TRBJ1-1; D gene unclear. Germline loops: CDR1 MGHRA, CDR2 YSYEKL. The CDR3 is 13 residues long. V was pared by 0 bases and J by 5 bases, with 7 bases between. CDR3 sequence reads: CASSQDVLTEAFF. CDR3 in DNA: TGCGCCAGCAGCCAAGATGTCCTGACTGAAGCTTTCTTT.

About this clone: The sample contains more than one DNA sequence encoding this CDR3. The chain has TRBV6-5 and TRBJ1-5; maybe TRBD1 (5 bases). The CDR3 extends over 14 amino acids. Looked up from germline, CDR1 is MNHEY and CDR2 is SVGAGI. V gave up 6 bases and J gave up 1 base, with 10 bases separating them. CDR3: CASSPDRSNQPQHF. The CDR3 nucleotides read TGTGCCAGCAGCCCCGACAGAAGCAATCAGCCCCAGCATTTT.

This chain joins TRBV7-2 and TRBJ1-2, with TRBD1 matching over 9 bases. Trimming took 3 bases from V and 6 from J; bases not matched to a gene: 5. The CDR3 has 14 amino acids. Germline CDR1 and CDR2: SGHTA and FQGNSA. CDR3 sequence reads: CASSLTRQGDGYTF. In DNA, the CDR3 is TGTGCCAGCAGCTTGACGCGACAGGGGGATGGCTACACCTTC. Full variable domain (remainder filled in from reference TRBV7-2 and TRBJ1-2): GAGVSQSPSNKVTEKGKDVELRCDPISGHTALYWYRQSLGQGLEFLIYFQGNSAPDKSGLPSDRFSAERTGGSVSTLTIQRTQQEDSAVYLCASSLTRQGDGYTFGSGTRLTVV.

Points on this clone: In the same sample, other DNA sequences code for this CDR3. The V gene is TRBV27, the J gene TRBJ1-2; a weak D match, TRBD1 (5 bases). This CDR3 has 13 residues. The ends were cut back, 3 bases at V and 2 bases at J, with 7 bases in the middle. Germline assignment: CDR1 MNHEY and CDR2 SMNVEV (reference sequence). The CDR3 region is CASSFRGNYGYTF. The DNA for the CDR3 is TGTGCCAGCAGTTTCCGGGGGAACTATGGCTACACCTTC.

The chain recombines TRBV5-1 with TRBJ1-2; D perhaps matches TRBD1 (5 bases). The CDR3 length is 14 residues. Trimming removed 0 bases from V and 6 bases from J, with 12 bases in between. Germline V lookup: CDR1 SGHRS, CDR2 YFSETQ. The CDR3 coding sequence is TGCGCCAGCAGCTTGGTCCAGGGCCACCATGGCTACACCTTC. Protein: CASSLVQGHHGYTF.

The genes are TRBV5-8 and TRBJ1-4; D call uncertain. Trimming removed 0 bases at V and 5 bases at J, with 14 bases between. The CDR3 has 16 residues. CDR1 and CDR2 from the germline V gene are SGHTS and YDEGEE. CDR3: CASSLGRVNSNEKLFF. For the CDR3, the DNA is TGTGCCAGCAGCTTGGGACGGGTAAACTCCAATGAAAAACTGTTTTTT.

There are many counts of this clone. V and J are TRBV3-1 (or the pseudogene TRBV3-2) and TRBJ1-3; D remains ambiguous. The germline V gene has CDR1 LGHDT and CDR2 YNNKEL (reference sequence). V was trimmed by 7 bases and J by 0 bases, leaving 7 bases between them. This CDR3 is built from 13 residues. The CDR3 nucleotides read TGTGCCAGCACCTCGGTCTCTGGAAACACCATATATTTT. Residues: CASTSVSGNTIYF.

The chain joins TRBV5-1 to TRBJ1-2; perhaps TRBD1 as D (6 bases). Germline V gene lookup returns CDR1 SGHRS and CDR2 YFSETQ. Trimming pared 4 bases from V and 4 bases from J, leaving 14 bases between. CDR3 length equals 14 residues. CDR3 loop: CASSQGSSSYGYTF. DNA for the CDR3: TGCGCCAGCAGCCAGGGGTCTTCGTCCTATGGCTACACCTTC. Full variable domain (rest looked up from reference TRBV5-1 and TRBJ1-2): KAGVTQTPRYLIKTRGQQVTLSCSPISGHRSVSWYQQTPGQGLQFLFEYFSETQRNKGNFPGRFSGRQFSNSRSEMNVSTLELGDSALYLCASSQGSSSYGYTFGSGTRLTVV.

This clone was picked up a small number of times. The chain joins TRBV5-6 to TRBJ1-2; D is unresolved. The CDR3 has 14 residues. Germline lookup yields CDR1 SGHDT and CDR2 YYEEEE. The V gene lost 4 bases and the J gene lost 8 bases, with 18 bases spanning the gap. Here the CDR3 reads CASSPYSHITGYTF. As DNA, the CDR3 is TGTGCCAGCAGCCCCTACTCCCATATTACCGGCTACACCTTC.

The chain has TRBV5-1 and TRBJ1-5, with D tentatively TRBD1 (5 bases). Germline values: CDR1 SGHRS, CDR2 YFSETQ. Between the trimmed V and J ends, which lost 3 bases and 2 bases, there was a span of 12 bases. The CDR3 loop spans 15 amino acids. For the CDR3, the DNA is TGCGCCAGCAGCTCGGAGGGGACGGGCAATCAGCCCCAGCATTTT. Protein product: CASSSEGTGNQPQHF.

The chain uses TRBV4-1 and TRBJ2-3, with 9 bases aligning to TRBD1. The germline CDR1 and CDR2 sequences are MGHRA and YSYEKL. With V trimmed by 5 bases and J by 2 bases, 11 bases remained unmatched. The CDR3 is 17 residues long. CDR3 amino acids: CASSSGAGQGYTDTQYF. CDR3 DNA: TGCGCCAGCAGCTCGGGGGCGGGACAGGGATACACAGATACGCAGTATTTT.

This clone has just a few counts. The chain has TRBV2 and TRBJ2-2; 8 nucleotides match TRBD2. Germline lookup yields CDR1 SNHLY and CDR2 FYNNEI. This CDR3 contains 18 residues. The trim removed 2 bases at V and 5 bases at J, leaving 13 bases unmatched. CDR3 sequence (DNA): TGTGCCAGCAGTGAAAGGGTCCCCTACGGGGGGGAGACCGGGGAGCTGTTTTTT. Translation gives CASSERVPYGGETGELFF.

The chain is built from TRBV7-9 and TRBJ1-1; D ambiguous. Looked up from germline, CDR1 is SEHNR and CDR2 is FQNEAQ (reference sequence). The CDR3 spans 13 residues. Deletions cut 1 base from V and 10 bases from J, with 13 bases between. The CDR3: CASSLGAPRGAFF. CDR3 DNA sequence: TGTGCCAGCAGCTTAGGTGCCCCGAGAGGAGCTTTCTTT.

The genes are TRBV10-2 and TRBJ1-1, with 11 bases that match TRBD1. The CDR3 is 12 amino acids. Trimming cost V 2 bases and J 11 bases; bases outside gene matches: 1. CDR1 is WSHSY, CDR2 SAAADI, per germline. CDR3 sequence (DNA): TGCGCCAGCAGTGAGCGGGACAGGGGGGCTTTCTTT. Protein product: CASSERDRGAFF.

This clone is a singleton in its sample. The V gene is TRBV5-5, the J gene TRBJ2-7; 7 bases line up with TRBD2. Germline CDR1 SGHKS, CDR2 YYEKEE (reference sequence). This CDR3 is 14 amino acids long. V gave up 4 bases and J gave up 3 bases; unmatched junction bases: 7. CDR3 sequence (DNA): TGTGCCAGCAGCCTTGGTCCGGGGGGCTACGAGCAGTACTTC. This encodes CASSLGPGGYEQYF.

The chain carries TRBV3-1 (or the pseudogene TRBV3-2) and TRBJ2-1, with a weak D call TRBD2 (7 bases). Germline V lookup: CDR1 LGHDT, CDR2 YNNKEL (reference sequence). The CDR3 is made up of 15 amino acids. Trimming cost V 5 bases and J 7 bases, with 18 bases left between them. CDR3 sequence: CASSAGGRLRNEQFF. CDR3 DNA sequence: TGTGCCAGCAGCGCCGGGGGGCGATTAAGAAATGAGCAGTTCTTC.

The chain couples TRBV18 to TRBJ2-7, with TRBD1 as a possible D gene (5 bases). From germline, CDR1 is KGHSH and CDR2 LQKENI. CDR3 length equals 14 residues. V was cut by 3 bases and J by 2 bases, with 11 bases left in between. The CDR3 loop is CASSPPGLPYEQYF. The CDR3 DNA reads as TGTGCCAGCTCACCCCCAGGGCTACCCTACGAGCAGTACTTC.

CDR3 DNA sequence: TGTGCCAGCAGCCGACTCAAGGGGGACTACACCTTC. Translated: CASSRLKGDYTF. This chain links TRBV3-1 (or the pseudogene TRBV3-2) with TRBJ1-2; tentatively, D is TRBD1 (6 bases). V dropped 4 bases and J dropped 10 bases, with 13 bases sitting between them. CDR1 is LGHDT, CDR2 YNNKEL, per germline (reference sequence). The CDR3 has 12 amino acids.

In this sample, this clone turned up a few times. The chain recombines TRBV7-9 with TRBJ1-5; 8 bases agree with TRBD1. The CDR3 totals 15 residues. CDR1 and CDR2 (germline): SEHNR, FQNEAQ (reference sequence). J gave up 8 bases and V 1 base, and 7 bases lay outside the gene matches. CDR3 in amino acids: CASSLGQGIREPQHF. The CDR3 coding sequence is TGTGCCAGCAGCTTAGGACAGGGGATTAGGGAGCCCCAGCATTTT.

The table lists this clone with many counts. V and J are TRBV6-2 or TRBV6-3 and TRBJ1-2; D may be TRBD1 (6 bases). CDR1 is MNHEY and CDR2 is SVGEGT in the germline V gene. The V and J ends lost 5 bases and 7 bases respectively, with 14 bases between them. CDR3 length: 13 residues. CDR3 DNA sequence: TGTGCCAGCAGTACTACAGGGTACTCTGGCTACACCTTC. Amino acid sequence: CASSTTGYSGYTF.

The rearrangement uses TRBV3-1 (or the pseudogene TRBV3-2) and TRBJ2-5; TRBD2 matches 12 bases. The CDR3 length is 16 residues. Germline CDR1 and CDR2: LGHDT and YNNKEL (reference sequence). V lost 4 bases, J lost 5 bases, and 8 bases stayed unmatched. Here the CDR3 DNA reads TGTGCCAGCAGCCGACCGGCCACTAGCGGGGGGGAGACCCAGTACTTC. It encodes CASSRPATSGGETQYF.

This clone was seen more than once but under ten times. V and J are TRBV19 and TRBJ1-5, with a weak D call TRBD1 (5 bases). Trimming pared 6 bases from V and 4 bases from J, leaving 13 bases between. CDR1 LNHDA and CDR2 SQIVND come from the germline V gene (reference sequence). This CDR3 is 14 amino acids long. The CDR3 bases are TGTGCCAGTAGAAGCAGGGCCGATAATCAGCCCCAGCATTTT. Its protein is CASRSRADNQPQHF. The variable domain in full, with the rest retrieved from reference TRBV19 and TRBJ1-5, is DGGITQSPKYLFRKEGQNVTLSCEQNLNHDAMYWYRQDPGQGLRLIYYSQIVNDFQKGDIAEGYSVSREKKESFPLTVTSAQKNPTAFYLCASRSRADNQPQHFGDGTRLSIL.

The chain combines TRBV2 with TRBJ1-2; D might be TRBD1 (6 bases). CDR1 is SNHLY, CDR2 FYNNEI, per germline. The germline V and J ends were trimmed by 6 bases and 8 bases, with 13 bases remaining between them. The length of the CDR3 is 12 residues. The CDR3 region is CASRKQGIGYTF. CDR3 nucleotides: TGTGCCAGCAGGAAACAGGGTATAGGCTACACCTTC.

This clone was observed a handful of times. V is TRBV5-4 and J is TRBJ2-7; a weak D match, TRBD1 (6 bases). Trimming cost V 4 bases and J 4 bases, with 9 bases left between them. This CDR3 has 12 residues. Germline values: CDR1 SGHNT, CDR2 YYREEE (reference sequence). The CDR3 bases are TGTGCCAGCAGCCGGACAGATTACGAGCAGTACTTC. Residues: CASSRTDYEQYF.